The TCR beta chain described here comes from a study of blood T cell repertoires in COVID-19 (dated by TCRdb to 2020 to 2022). At the level of the whole study: Samples from collaborators originated in the United States, Italy and Spain and spanned both the acute and convalescent phases of COVID-19. The prospective study material was composed of cDNA or gDNA derived from T cells, B-cell-depleted T cells, or PBMCs. Subjects who had been exposed to COVID-19, were actively infected with it, or had recovered from it provided the deeply sampled blood TCRbeta repertoires that made up the dataset. A freely available public database, intended as a resource for researchers studying the immune response to SARS-CoV-2, is where the repertoires were released. The samples were drawn from two sources: the first 160 participants of the ongoing ImmuneRACE study, and over 950 subjects contributed by 6 global collaborators. Nearly every sample came with metadata listing a de-identified subject ID, COVID-19 status, age in years and sex. Where available, HLA class I and class II types were taken from metadata supplied by the sample provider and were not determined by assay-based typing. Summary of the overall study and its limitations: Clinical and demographic metadata were provided uncurated, with the amount varying by source and participant.

The CDR3, from cysteine to phenylalanine, totals 15 residues. Solely the CDR3 DNA is kept, with 45 bases framed from the first base. From the germline V gene (reference sequence), CDR1 is MNHEY and CDR2 is SMNVEV. Trimmed from V: 5 bases; trimmed from J: 4 bases; junction bases lacking a gene match: 7. TCRbeta CDR3 regions were amplified from genomic DNA using the immunoSEQ Assay, a bias-controlled multiplex PCR. The study's own analysis went as follows. Within the assay, amplification of reference gene primers was used to estimate how many nucleated cells each sample contained. To quantify the absolute abundance of each unique TCRbeta CDR3 rearrangement, sequence reads were collapsed and filtered. For each sample, productive Simpson clonality was calculated as the square root of Simpson's diversity index over productive rearrangements. In its TCRdb copy, this immuneACCESS table keeps in-frame sequences only and misses some clones. Where compared with another copy, unresolved V genes explain less than half of these, and the others have no known cause. V, J and clone size derive from that table, while D and trimming were established from the DNA sequence. The sample includes 330,000 or so clones, with 88% observed a single time. The ten largest make up about 0.94% of the sample.

Turning to this clone: Which antigen it targets is not known. The input lacks base qualities; no much larger clone sits a single base away.

Participants in the prospective study were aged about 18 to 95 years, lived in approximately 26 United States geographic areas, and enrolled through a virtual design. To assign participants to cohorts, the prospective study relied on clinical history that participants themselves reported in a screening survey and a study questionnaire. Exposed participants were defined as having been in contact with someone with a PCR-confirmed or clinician-diagnosed COVID-19 case within 2 weeks of study entry. In the prospective study, whole blood, serum and a nasopharyngeal or oropharyngeal swab were collected from each participant by mobile phlebotomists. Participants in the prospective study had the option to provide additional blood draws and questionnaires over an approximately two-month period. Blood samples from the prospective study were shipped frozen or at room temperature prior to DNA extraction.

This clonotype originated in a woman between 25 and 40 years old who had been exposed to COVID-19. The V and J genes are TRBV27 and TRBJ1-3; 8 bases in between match TRBD1. Input material: PBMCs or T cells enriched from blood (not recorded which). Read as DNA, the sequence is TGTGCCAGCAGTCCCCGGACAGGGCAGGGAAACACCATATATTTT. Translation gives CASSPRTGQGNTIYF.